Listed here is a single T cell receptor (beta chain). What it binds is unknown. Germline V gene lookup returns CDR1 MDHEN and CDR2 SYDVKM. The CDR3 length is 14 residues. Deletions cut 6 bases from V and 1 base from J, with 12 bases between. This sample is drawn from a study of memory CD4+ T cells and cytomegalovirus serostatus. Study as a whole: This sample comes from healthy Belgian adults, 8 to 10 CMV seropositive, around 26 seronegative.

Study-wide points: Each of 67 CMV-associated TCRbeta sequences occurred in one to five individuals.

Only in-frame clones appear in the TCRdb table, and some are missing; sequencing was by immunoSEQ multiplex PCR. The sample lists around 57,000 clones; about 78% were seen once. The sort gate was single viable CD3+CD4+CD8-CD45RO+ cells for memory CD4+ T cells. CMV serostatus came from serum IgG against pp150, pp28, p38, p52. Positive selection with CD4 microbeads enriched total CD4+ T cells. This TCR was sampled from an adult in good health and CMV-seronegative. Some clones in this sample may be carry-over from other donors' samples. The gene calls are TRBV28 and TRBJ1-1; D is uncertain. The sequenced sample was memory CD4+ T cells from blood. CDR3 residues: CASRSGGPNTEAFF. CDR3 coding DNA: TGTGCCAGCAGATCAGGCGGGCCGAACACTGAAGCTTTCTTT.